This TCR beta chain originates from a study of T cells in Graves' hyperthyroidism and ophthalmopathy. Study observations and caveats: Expanded thyroid clonotypes (above 0.001) were mostly also found in blood.

The V end lost 4 bases, the J end lost 4 bases, and 18 bases lay between the germline ends. CDR1 is SQVTM, CDR2 ANQGSEA, per germline. The CDR3 extends over 15 amino acids. As to this clonotype: Its antigen is unknown.

The hyperthyroidism patients had all been newly diagnosed, and their disease duration was under 2 months. Their ages ranged from 18 to 65 years. Exclusion criteria comprised uncontrolled infection, other autoimmune disease, pregnancy or lactation. Amplification yielded TCR beta CDR3 regions, with RNA transcripts as the source. The primer set for the first-round RT-PCR of the TCR CDR3 was HTBI. TCRdb called the multiplex PCR reads again in MiXCR, with one record for every CDR3 protein. The sample lists around 350,000 distinct CDR3 sequences; approximately 18% were seen once. The sequenced sample was blood. J is TRBJ2-3 and V is TRBV29-1; a weak D match, TRBD2 (6 bases). The TCR comes from a woman in her twenties or thirties with Graves' hyperthyroidism that later progressed to Graves' ophthalmopathy. The CDR3 sequence: CSVVVYAGIADTQYF. CDR3 nucleotides: TGCAGCGTTGTCGTGTACGCGGGAATCGCAGATACGCAGTATTTT.